A selection of T cell receptor beta chains follows, all from one sample in a study of shared clonotypes between healthy human individuals. Some clones are missing from TCRdb's copy, which holds only in-frame ones; the method was immunoSEQ multiplex PCR. This table has around 720,000 clones, 55% to 85% appearing once. The sample was memory CD4+ T cells sorted from blood. The receptor set was obtained from a woman aged 30 to 39 in good health. Each CDR3 is given with its conserved first and last residue. A D gene is named only where the DNA matches it firmly. Rows give clone size only sometimes, using once, few, many, or a class for an expanded clone.

v_call	clone_size	d_call	j_call	cdr3_aa	cdr3_nt
TRBV29-1	NA	NA	TRBJ2-5	CSVGGDKETQYF	TGCAGCGTGGGGGGGGACAAAGAGACCCAGTACTTC
TRBV18	once	NA	TRBJ1-5	CASSLTTGNQPQHF	TGTGCCAGCTCACTAACGACAGGCAATCAGCCCCAGCATTTT
TRBV15	NA	TRBD2	TRBJ2-6	CATGQGLAFGANVLTF	TGTGCCACCGGCCAAGGACTAGCATTTGGGGCCAACGTCCTGACTTTC
TRBV25-1	NA	NA	TRBJ2-1	CASSESSGNNEQFF	TGTGCCAGCAGTGAATCGTCGGGAAACAATGAGCAGTTCTTC
TRBV28	few	TRBD1	TRBJ2-7	CASSSHGTGAYEQYF	TGTGCCAGCAGTTCCCACGGGACAGGGGCCTACGAGCAGTACTTC
TRBV5-1	once	NA	TRBJ2-1	CASSLDPVLNEQFF	TGCGCCAGCAGCTTGGATCCGGTTTTAAATGAGCAGTTCTTC
TRBV7-9	NA	NA	TRBJ1-2	CASSSLSGFNYGYTF	TGTGCCAGCAGCTCCCTTTCCGGGTTTAACTATGGCTACACCTTC
TRBV2	few	NA	TRBJ1-1	CASTGGGSEAFF	TGTGCCAGCACCGGAGGAGGGAGTGAAGCTTTCTTT
TRBV19	NA	NA	TRBJ2-2	CASTASTPGELFF	TGTGCCAGTACCGCTAGTACACCCGGGGAGCTGTTTTTT
TRBV5-1	NA	NA	TRBJ2-2	CASSFGNTGELFF	TGCGCCAGCAGCTTCGGGAACACCGGGGAGCTGTTTTTT
TRBV7-3	NA	TRBD1	TRBJ2-5	CASSLGTATQETQYF	TGTGCCAGCAGCTTGGGGACAGCCACCCAAGAGACCCAGTACTTC
TRBV28	NA	NA	TRBJ1-5	CASREHRRSNQPQHF	TGTGCCAGCAGGGAACACCGACGTAGCAATCAGCCCCAGCATTTT
TRBV6-6	NA	TRBD1	TRBJ2-3	CASSSGTGEDTQYF	TGTGCCAGCAGCTCCGGGACAGGGGAAGATACGCAGTATTTT
TRBV10-1	once	NA	TRBJ2-3	CASSDGGASTDTQYF	TGCGCCAGCAGTGATGGCGGGGCCAGCACAGATACGCAGTATTTT
TRBV11-2	few	NA	TRBJ2-1	CASSVGNSNNEQFF	TGTGCCAGCAGCGTTGGGAATAGTAACAATGAGCAGTTCTTC
TRBV9	NA	NA	TRBJ1-1	CASSVKDSMNTEAFF	TGTGCCAGCAGCGTGAAGGACAGCATGAACACTGAAGCTTTCTTT
TRBV5-1	once	NA	TRBJ2-7	CASSLGVIPYEQYF	TGCGCCAGCAGCTTGGGCGTCATACCCTACGAGCAGTACTTC
TRBV7-2	once	TRBD1	TRBJ1-2	CASNLPDRGRGGYTF	TGTGCCAGCAACCTACCGGACAGGGGGCGAGGGGGCTACACCTTC
TRBV7-2	NA	TRBD2	TRBJ2-3	CASSPRDKEAGVTDTQYF	TGTGCCAGCAGCCCCCGGGATAAAGAGGCGGGAGTCACAGATACGCAGTATTTT
TRBV19	NA	TRBD1	TRBJ1-4	CASSPRDRGFNEKLFF	TGTGCCAGTAGTCCCCGGGACAGGGGCTTTAATGAAAAACTGTTTTTT
TRBV18	NA	TRBD1	TRBJ1-4	CASSSRGTHEKLFF	TGTGCCAGCTCATCCAGGGGGACACATGAAAAACTGTTTTTT
TRBV28	NA	NA	TRBJ1-1	CASSSPGQNTEAFF	TGTGCCAGCAGTTCGCCGGGACAGAACACTGAAGCTTTCTTT
TRBV28	NA	TRBD2	TRBJ2-3	CASSLVGSGRPQYF	TGTGCCAGCAGTTTAGTAGGTAGCGGGAGACCGCAGTATTTT